The 26 T cell receptor beta chains presented below share a single source sample, sequenced in a study of T cell responses to AZD1222 COVID-19 vaccine. Libraries were prepared by immunoSEQ multiplex PCR; TCRdb keeps only in-frame clonotypes and omits some of them. Among 110,000 or so clones listed, about nine tenths were seen once. This material consisted of peripheral blood, taken 28 days after the second AZD1222 dose. The receptors were sampled from an adult who received the AZD1222 COVID-19 vaccine.

This chain uses TRBV27 with TRBJ2-2; 9 nucleotides match TRBD1. This CDR3 has 14 amino acids. Germline-derived CDR1 and CDR2 are MNHEY and SMNVEV (reference sequence). J gave up 4 bases and V 4 bases, and 1 base lay outside the gene matches. The CDR3 loop is CASSWGQGTGELFF. The CDR3, as DNA: TGTGCCAGCAGTTGGGGACAGGGCACCGGGGAGCTGTTTTTT.

This chain uses TRBV27 with TRBJ2-7; perhaps TRBD1 as D (6 bases). V lost 2 bases and J lost 5, with 10 bases in between. This CDR3 comprises 13 residues. CDR1 and CDR2 from the germline V gene are MNHEY and SMNVEV (reference sequence). The CDR3, as DNA: TGTGCCAGCAGTTTACAGGGGTTACACGAGCAGTACTTC. It encodes CASSLQGLHEQYF.

The chain links TRBV15 to TRBJ2-3; no reliable D call. Germline-derived CDR1 and CDR2 are LNHNV and YYDKDF (reference sequence). V lost 0 bases to trimming and J lost 0 bases, with 7 bases between them. CDR3 length equals 15 residues. The CDR3 bases are TGTGCCACCAGCAGAGACTTCCGTAGCACAGATACGCAGTATTTT. Translating it yields CATSRDFRSTDTQYF.

This clone was observed a few times. The gene calls are TRBV29-1 and TRBJ1-2; 8 bases agree with TRBD1. The CDR3 totals 13 residues. After removal of 6 bases from V and 5 bases from J, the junction contained 8 bases not matched to a gene. Germline V gene lookup returns CDR1 SQVTM and CDR2 ANQGSEA. CDR3: CSVGGQGGYGYTF. As DNA, the CDR3 is TGCAGCGTCGGCGGACAGGGAGGTTATGGCTACACCTTC.

The chain couples TRBV6-7 to TRBJ1-5; 12 positions agree with TRBD1. TRBV6-7 is known as an ORF, though its function is uncertain. The CDR3 has 17 amino acids. Trimming cost V 11 bases and J 4 bases; bases outside gene matches: 15. The CDR3 reads CAAPGQGAPPDNQPQHF. The CDR3 DNA reads TGTGCCGCTCCGGGACAGGGGGCACCCCCTGATAATCAGCCCCAGCATTTT.

V gene TRBV11-2 combines with J gene TRBJ2-7; TRBD1 is a possible D gene (6 bases). Germline CDR1 SGHAT, CDR2 FQNNGV. This CDR3 is built from 14 residues. V was shortened by 4 bases and J by 4 bases, with 14 bases between the two germline ends. This CDR3 reads CASSSLDRPYEQYF. The CDR3 DNA follows: TGTGCCAGCAGCTCACTCGACAGGCCATACGAGCAGTACTTC.

The V call is TRBV5-8, the J call TRBJ1-5, with no clear D. The V end was cut by 0 bases, the J end by 6 bases, with 4 bases between. Germline V CDR1 and CDR2: SGHTS, YDEGEE. CDR3 length: 12 amino acids. Here the CDR3 DNA reads TGTGCCAGCAGCTTGGTGGTTCAGCCCCAGCATTTT. Its translation is CASSLVVQPQHF.

The chain employs TRBV7-2 and TRBJ1-6; no firm D call. The CDR3 totals 15 residues. Per the germline V gene, CDR1 is SGHTA and CDR2 is FQGNSA. Trimming removed 7 bases from V and 5 bases from J, with 15 bases in between. The CDR3 spells CASNTGLSNNSPLHF. Here the CDR3 DNA reads TGTGCCAGCAACACGGGGTTAAGTAATAATTCACCCCTCCACTTT. Filled out from reference TRBV7-2 and TRBJ1-6, the complete variable domain reads GAGVSQSPSNKVTEKGKDVELRCDPISGHTALYWYRQSLGQGLEFLIYFQGNSAPDKSGLPSDRFSAERTGGSVSTLTIQRTQQEDSAVYLCASNTGLSNNSPLHFGNGTRLTVT.

The V gene is TRBV4-1, the J gene TRBJ1-5, with TRBD1 matching over 8 bases. The V and J ends lost 0 bases and 13 bases, in that order; junction bases with no gene match: 5. Germline CDR1 and CDR2: MGHRA and YSYEKL. This CDR3 has 13 residues. The CDR3 sequence is CASSQDRRDRQHF. DNA for the CDR3: TGCGCCAGCAGCCAAGATAGGAGGGACAGGCAGCATTTT.

The V and J genes are TRBV10-3 and TRBJ1-5; D unresolved. CDR1 is ENHRY, CDR2 SYGVKD, per germline. V shed 10 bases and J shed 1 base, with 14 bases lying between them. CDR3 length: 14 amino acids. The CDR3 coding sequence is TGTGCCACCGCCCCGGGAGGGAGCAATCAGCCCCAGCATTTT. It specifies CATAPGGSNQPQHF.

This chain connects TRBV7-6 to TRBJ1-1, with D unresolved. Trimming removed 1 base from V and 4 bases from J, with 7 bases in between. CDR3 length equals 13 residues. Germline V gives CDR1 SGHVS, CDR2 FNYEAQ. This chain's CDR3 is CASSLERGTEAFF. The CDR3 DNA reads as TGTGCCAGCAGCTTAGAACGGGGCACTGAAGCTTTCTTT. The entire variable domain, with the rest obtained from reference TRBV7-6 and TRBJ1-1, is as follows: GAGVSQSPRYKVTKRGQDVALRCDPISGHVSLYWYRQALGQGPEFLTYFNYEAQQDKSGLPNDRFSAERPEGSISTLTIQRTEQRDSAMYRCASSLERGTEAFFGQGTRLTVV.

The V and J genes are TRBV7-2 and TRBJ1-6; TRBD1 might be the D (5 bases). CDR3 length: 15 residues. Germline V CDR1 and CDR2: SGHTA, FQGNSA. Trimming removed 0 bases at V and 9 bases at J, with 12 bases between. The CDR3 bases are TGTGCCAGCAGCTTAGCTGACGGGGCCGGTTCACCCCTCCACTTT. Translation gives CASSLADGAGSPLHF.

Only a few counts were recorded for this clone. This chain uses TRBV19 with TRBJ2-1; 11 bases fit TRBD1. The J segment lost 6 bases and the V segment lost 5 bases, leaving 6 bases of the junction unmatched. The CDR3 extends over 15 amino acids. In germline, CDR1 is LNHDA, CDR2 SQIVND (reference sequence). CDR3 in DNA: TGTGCCAGTAGTGGACGGACAGGGGGCTTCAATGAGCAGTTCTTC. Translating gives CASSGRTGGFNEQFF. The full variable domain, its missing parts supplied by reference TRBV19 and TRBJ2-1, is DGGITQSPKYLFRKEGQNVTLSCEQNLNHDAMYWYRQDPGQGLRLIYYSQIVNDFQKGDIAEGYSVSREKKESFPLTVTSAQKNPTAFYLCASSGRTGGFNEQFFGPGTRLTVL.

The rearrangement joins TRBV4-2 to TRBJ2-3; 9 bases agree with TRBD2. Germline V lookup: CDR1 LGHNA, CDR2 YNFKEQ. The CDR3 has 17 residues. V shed 0 bases, J shed 2 bases, and the junction held 6 bases outside the gene matches. This CDR3 reads CASSQDPRGGATDTQYF. Written as DNA, the CDR3 is TGTGCCAGCAGCCAAGATCCTCGCGGGGGGGCCACAGATACGCAGTATTTT.

The V and J genes are TRBV7-2 and TRBJ2-7; D is perhaps TRBD1 (5 bases). V lost 3 bases and J 6 bases, leaving 18 bases between the germline ends. Per the germline V gene, CDR1 is SGHTA and CDR2 is FQGNSA. The CDR3 covers 15 residues. The DNA for the CDR3 is TGTGCCAGCAGCTTTCAGGGATCACTGAGTGGCGAGCAGTACTTC. Protein: CASSFQGSLSGEQYF.

The V gene is TRBV6-2 or TRBV6-3, the J gene TRBJ2-3; TRBD2 might be the D (6 bases). The CDR3 has 16 amino acids. Germline lookup yields CDR1 MNHEY and CDR2 SVGEGT. V gave up 0 bases and J gave up 2 bases, with 12 bases separating them. The CDR3 nucleotides are TGTGCCAGCAGTTACTCGCTAGCGATCCCCACAGATACGCAGTATTTT. Its protein is CASSYSLAIPTDTQYF.

The V call is TRBV19, the J call TRBJ1-5; D ambiguous. In germline, CDR1 is LNHDA, CDR2 SQIVND (reference sequence). The CDR3 runs to 15 residues. The ends were cut back, 5 bases at V and 3 bases at J, with 14 bases in the middle. CDR3 coding DNA: TGTGCCAGTAGTGACTCGGGCACAGACAATCAGCCCCAGCATTTT. Translation gives CASSDSGTDNQPQHF.

The chain couples TRBV12-3 or TRBV12-4 to TRBJ1-2; D is unclear. The CDR3 spans 12 residues. The ends were cut back, 6 bases at V and 8 bases at J, with 13 bases in the middle. The chain's CDR3 is CASRDSLGGYTF. DNA for the CDR3: TGTGCCAGCAGGGACTCCCTGGGGGGCTACACCTTC.

CDR3 amino acids: CASSPAVFMREQFF. The CDR3 region has the DNA TGTGCCAGCAGCCCGGCGGTGTTTATGAGAGAGCAGTTCTTC. V gene TRBV6-5 combines with J gene TRBJ2-1; no definite D call. This CDR3 has 14 residues. Germline CDR1 and CDR2: MNHEY and SVGAGI. With 6 bases removed from V and 10 bases from J, the gap between germline ends came to 19 bases.

V usage is TRBV24-1 and J usage is TRBJ2-1; D may be TRBD1 (5 bases). With 5 bases removed from V and 9 bases from J, the gap between germline ends came to 13 bases. Germline V lookup: CDR1 KGHDR, CDR2 SFDVKD. This CDR3 spans 13 amino acids. CDR3 in DNA: TGTGCCACCAGTGCAGGGTCTGAAATTGAGCAGTTCTTC. Translated: CATSAGSEIEQFF.

This clone was counted between two and nine times. The genes are TRBV29-1 and TRBJ1-2, with a weak D call TRBD1 (6 bases). Germline CDR1 reads SQVTM; CDR2 reads ANQGSEA. V lost 0 bases and J lost 9, with 11 bases in between. The CDR3 spans 12 residues. The CDR3 DNA is TGCAGCGTTGAAGATCAGGGGTCGAGCTACACCTTC. Amino acids: CSVEDQGSSYTF.

V usage is TRBV2 and J usage is TRBJ1-2; possible D gene TRBD1, 5 bases. Germline V gene lookup returns CDR1 SNHLY and CDR2 FYNNEI. The V gene lost 6 bases and the J gene lost 1 base, with 12 bases spanning the gap. The CDR3 runs to 14 residues. Here the CDR3 DNA reads TGTGCCAGCAGGGGGGACGTCTTTAACTATGGCTACACCTTC. This translates into CASRGDVFNYGYTF.

The table lists this clone with a few counts. The chain employs TRBV9 and TRBJ1-2; no definite D call. V lost 0 bases and J lost 8, with 11 bases in between. This CDR3 spans 13 amino acids. Germline lookup yields CDR1 SGDLS and CDR2 YYNGEE. This CDR3 reads CASSVGEENGYTF. In nucleotides, the CDR3 is TGTGCCAGCAGCGTAGGGGAAGAAAACGGCTACACCTTC.

V and J are TRBV14 and TRBJ2-5; maybe TRBD1 (5 bases). V lost 0 bases and J lost 2, with 10 bases in between. CDR1 and CDR2 (germline): SGHDN, FVKESK. The CDR3 is 15 residues long. The CDR3, as DNA: TGTGCCAGCAGCCAAGATGAAAACAGGCAAGAGACCCAGTACTTC. It codes for CASSQDENRQETQYF.

J is TRBJ1-2 and V is TRBV7-9, with D unclear. The CDR3 runs to 13 residues. V was clipped by 1 base and J by 1 base, with 4 bases between them. Per germline, CDR1 SEHNR and CDR2 FQNEAQ (reference sequence). The CDR3 loop reads CASSLVSNYGYTF. The CDR3 DNA reads TGTGCCAGCAGCTTAGTCAGTAACTATGGCTACACCTTC. Variable domain in full (rest from reference TRBV7-9 and TRBJ1-2): DTGVSQNPRHKITKRGQNVTFRCDPISEHNRLYWYRQTLGQGPEFLTYFQNEAQLEKSRLLSDRFSAERPKGSFSTLEIQRTEQGDSAMYLCASSLVSNYGYTFGSGTRLTVV.

This clone appeared once. The rearrangement uses TRBV10-3 and TRBJ2-5; 8 bases match TRBD1. The V gene's germline CDR1 is ENHRY and CDR2 SYGVKD. The CDR3 runs to 12 residues. V shed 6 bases and J 3 bases; nucleotides not matched to a gene: 0. The CDR3 sequence is CAIRTGEETQYF. The DNA of the CDR3 is TGTGCCATCAGGACAGGGGAAGAGACCCAGTACTTC.